A selection of T cell receptor beta chains follows, all from one sample in a study of cytotoxic CD8 clonotypes in ibrutinib-treated CLL. Sequencing was performed with immunoSEQ multiplex PCR; in TCRdb, only in-frame clones are kept and a portion is missing. The profile covers about 160,000 clones, with 84% appearing a single time and about 4.6% taken by the ten largest. The material was PBMCs, obtained after 24 months of ibrutinib treatment. These receptors originate from a human donor with chronic lymphocytic leukemia. Both conserved end residues are part of each CDR3. A D gene is named only where the DNA matches it firmly. Clone size appears in some rows only: once, few, many, or a class for an expanded clone.

>NA|NA|TRBV9|TRBJ2-6
CASSPRGDGANVLTF
TGTGCCAGCAGCCCCCGCGGGGACGGGGCCAACGTCCTGACTTTC
>NA|NA|TRBV6-5|TRBJ1-1
CASRTREMNTEAFF
TGTGCCAGCAGAACAAGAGAGATGAACACTGAAGCTTTCTTT
>NA|NA|TRBV10-1|TRBJ1-1
CASSDRGNTEAFF
TGCGCCAGCAGTGACAGGGGCAACACTGAAGCTTTCTTT
>NA|NA|TRBV30|TRBJ1-5
CAQKGGRNQPQHF
TGTGCCCAGAAGGGGGGCCGCAATCAGCCCCAGCATTTT
>NA|NA|TRBV5-1|TRBJ1-1
CASSLVGTEAFF
TGCGCCAGCAGCTTGGTGGGCACTGAAGCTTTCTTT
>NA|NA|TRBV4-2|TRBJ1-6
CASSQDLRGYNSPLHF
TGTGCCAGCAGCCAAGATTTGAGGGGCTATAATTCACCCCTCCACTTT
>NA|once|TRBV5-6|TRBJ2-7
CASSFGTDYEQYF
TGTGCCAGCAGCTTCGGGACTGACTACGAGCAGTACTTC
>TRBD1|NA|TRBV23-1|TRBJ1-2
CASSRSGQVYGYTF
TGCGCCAGCAGTCGTTCGGGACAGGTTTATGGCTACACCTTC
>NA|NA|TRBV4-1|TRBJ1-2
CASSQADKGHTSYGYTF
TGCGCCAGCAGCCAGGCTGACAAGGGCCATACTTCCTATGGCTACACCTTC
>NA|NA|TRBV11-3|TRBJ2-7
CASSYGDGFGEQYF
TGTGCCAGCAGCTACGGAGATGGGTTTGGCGAGCAGTACTTC
>NA|NA|TRBV5-6|TRBJ2-5
CASSGGGQETQYF
TGTGCCAGCAGCGGGGGTGGGCAAGAGACCCAGTACTTC
>TRBD1|NA|TRBV5-4|TRBJ2-5
CASSLETGTETQYF
TGTGCCAGCAGCTTGGAGACAGGGACGGAGACCCAGTACTTC
>NA|NA|TRBV25-1|TRBJ1-1
CASSDPQGFDTEAFF
TGTGCCAGCAGTGATCCTCAGGGGTTCGACACTGAAGCTTTCTTT
>TRBD1|NA|TRBV2|TRBJ1-5
CASSPGQGKGNQPQHF
TGTGCCAGCAGCCCGGGACAGGGGAAAGGCAATCAGCCCCAGCATTTT
>NA|NA|TRBV7-9|TRBJ2-7
CASSLKRSYEQYF
TGTGCCAGCAGCTTGAAGAGAAGCTACGAGCAGTACTTC
>NA|NA|TRBV10-3|TRBJ1-1
CAISQGRAEAFF
TGTGCCATCAGTCAGGGACGAGCTGAAGCTTTCTTT
>NA|NA|TRBV4-2|TRBJ1-1
CASSPHGVPENTEAFF
TGTGCCAGCAGTCCCCATGGGGTCCCGGAGAACACTGAAGCTTTCTTT
>NA|once|TRBV30|TRBJ2-7
CAWSRQLLEQYF
TGTGCCTGGAGTCGACAGCTTTTGGAGCAGTACTTC
>NA|NA|TRBV30|TRBJ1-2
CAWSVLWGYTF
TGTGCCTGGAGTGTACTTTGGGGCTACACCTTC
>NA|NA|TRBV30|TRBJ1-4
CAWSVQGLVNEKLFF
TGTGCCTGGAGTGTACAGGGATTAGTTAATGAAAAACTGTTTTTT
>NA|once|TRBV19|TRBJ1-1
CASSPYEAATEAFF
TGTGCCAGTAGTCCCTACGAGGCAGCGACTGAAGCTTTCTTT
>NA|once|TRBV19|TRBJ1-5
CASSPAEYSNQPQHF
TGTGCCAGTAGTCCAGCAGAGTATAGCAATCAGCCCCAGCATTTT
>NA|NA|TRBV30|TRBJ1-4
CAWSVGVTNEKLFF
TGTGCCTGGAGTGTCGGGGTAACTAATGAAAAACTGTTTTTT
>TRBD1|NA|TRBV10-3|TRBJ1-5
CAISAGSGTGNQPQHF
TGTGCCATCAGTGCAGGGTCCGGGACAGGAAATCAGCCCCAGCATTTT
>NA|NA|TRBV29-1|TRBJ1-2
CSVDGQSSANYGYTF
TGCAGCGTTGATGGACAGTCCTCAGCTAACTATGGCTACACCTTC
>NA|NA|TRBV4-2|TRBJ1-1
CASSPKGYTEAFF
TGTGCCAGCAGCCCCAAGGGTTACACTGAAGCTTTCTTT
>TRBD2|NA|TRBV19|TRBJ2-1
CASSWRLAGGLEQFF
TGTGCCAGTAGTTGGAGACTAGCGGGGGGGCTTGAGCAGTTCTTC
>NA|once|TRBV7-3|TRBJ1-1
CASSLSFRAGRTNTEAFF
TGTGCCAGCAGCTTAAGTTTTAGGGCAGGGCGGACGAACACTGAAGCTTTCTTT
>TRBD1|NA|TRBV11-2|TRBJ2-2
CASSLSLTGVVGELFF
TGTGCCAGCAGCTTAAGCTTAACAGGGGTTGTCGGGGAGCTGTTTTTT
>NA|few|TRBV7-9|TRBJ2-2
CASSFSWGFWTGELFF
TGTGCCAGCAGCTTCAGTTGGGGGTTCTGGACCGGGGAGCTGTTTTTT
>NA|NA|TRBV5-1|TRBJ1-3
CASSLARGRTGNTIYF
TGCGCCAGCAGCTTGGCCCGAGGGAGGACTGGAAACACCATATATTTT
>TRBD1|NA|TRBV5-1|TRBJ2-6
CASRTGHSGANVLTF
TGCGCCAGCAGGACAGGGCACTCTGGGGCCAACGTCCTGACTTTC
>TRBD2|NA|TRBV11-2|TRBJ2-1
CASTSSSGYYNEQFF
TGTGCCAGCACCTCCTCTAGCGGGTATTACAATGAGCAGTTCTTC
>NA|few|TRBV11-2|TRBJ2-3
CASSLRVQKADTQYF
TGTGCCAGCAGCTTAAGGGTACAGAAGGCAGATACGCAGTATTTT
>NA|NA|TRBV30|TRBJ1-3
CAWNPSNSGNTIYF
TGTGCCTGGAACCCATCCAACTCTGGAAACACCATATATTTT
>TRBD2|few|TRBV6-5|TRBJ2-1
CASRDSGADNEQFF
TGTGCCAGCAGAGATAGCGGGGCCGACAATGAGCAGTTCTTC
>TRBD1|NA|TRBV13|TRBJ2-7
CASSPTGKGSYEQYF
TGTGCCAGCAGCCCGACAGGGAAAGGATCCTACGAGCAGTACTTC
>TRBD1|NA|TRBV6-7|TRBJ2-2
CASRRGQAEHRGAVF
TGTGCCAGCAGGAGGGGACAGGCTGAACACCGGGGAGCTGTTTTT
>NA|NA|TRBV7-9|TRBJ2-1
CASSFGEQFF
TGTGCCAGCAGCTTTGGTGAGCAGTTCTTC
>NA|NA|TRBV15|TRBJ1-1
CATSKLGGARTEAFF
TGTGCCACCAGTAAGCTCGGGGGGGCCAGGACTGAAGCTTTCTTT
>TRBD2|NA|TRBV6-6|TRBJ2-5
CASSSSGGAETQYF
TGTGCCAGCAGCTCTAGCGGGGGGGCTGAGACCCAGTACTTC
>TRBD1|NA|TRBV6-4|TRBJ1-1
CASSEGQGATEAFF
TGTGCCAGCAGTGAGGGACAGGGGGCGACTGAAGCTTTCTTT
>NA|NA|TRBV7-2|TRBJ2-7
CASSLAPPGISYEQYF
TGTGCCAGCAGCTTAGCGCCTCCTGGGATCTCCTACGAGCAGTACTTC
>TRBD1|NA|TRBV7-8|TRBJ1-2
CASSPNLGGSNYGYTF
TGTGCCAGCAGCCCAAACTTAGGGGGCTCTAACTATGGCTACACCTTC
>TRBD2|NA|TRBV7-2|TRBJ2-7
CASSLGGTSVYYEQYF
TGTGCCAGCAGCTTAGGTGGGACTAGCGTATACTACGAGCAGTACTTC
>TRBD1|NA|TRBV30|TRBJ2-1
CAWSVPRQGYSYNEQFF
TGTGCCTGGAGTGTTCCAAGACAGGGATACTCCTACAATGAGCAGTTCTTC